This TCR beta chain was profiled in a study of a mutant IDH1 vaccine in newly diagnosed glioma. Whole-study context: Prior therapy was radiotherapy, temozolomide, or both; most received both. Findings and limits, study-wide: In just under 95% of patients, immune responses induced by the vaccine occurred.

Clones were sequenced by immunoSEQ multiplex PCR, and TCRdb holds only the in-frame ones, with some missing. The sample gives approximately 66,000 clones, roughly 80% of which show up once; about 4% is in the top ten. In germline, CDR1 is WNHNN, CDR2 SYGVQD (reference sequence). This CDR3 contains 15 residues. Trimming cost V 3 bases and J 2 bases, with 13 bases left between them. The time point here: week 35, safety follow-up. All doses held 300 ug of mutant IDH1 20-mer peptide, with topical imiquimod. Note on this clone: Its antigen is as yet unknown.

The specimen comprised PBMCs, sampled from a glioma patient whose treatment included an IDH1 peptide vaccine. The receptor was derived from a man aged 25-45 years with glioma. The chain joins TRBV10-1 to TRBJ1-1, with TRBD1 as a possible D gene (6 bases). CDR3 in amino acids: CASSDSTGHNTEAFF. The CDR3 nucleotides are TGCGCCAGCAGTGACTCCACAGGGCACAACACTGAAGCTTTCTTT.